One sample yielded the 20 T cell receptor beta chains listed below, sequenced in a study of shared clonotypes between healthy human individuals. TCRdb's table, derived via immunoSEQ multiplex PCR, lists solely in-frame clones and lacks some. The table shows about 2.1 million clones, with 93% occurring only once. Naive CD8 cells, CD45RO-negative and positively selected for CCR7, excluded terminally differentiated effector memory CD45RA+ cells. Sequencing was done on a sample of naive CD8+ T cells from PBMCs. These receptor sequences come from a man aged 18 to 29 in good health. Some clones in this sample may be carry-over from other donors' samples.

This clone was detected only once. This chain uses TRBV28 with TRBJ1-2; possible D gene TRBD1, 6 bases. CDR3 size: 14 residues. V was shortened by 6 bases and J by 4 bases, with 15 bases between the two germline ends. From germline, CDR1 is MDHEN and CDR2 SYDVKM. The CDR3 nucleotides are TGTGCCAGCAGCTTGTCAGGGGACCTCTATGGCTACACCTTC. It encodes CASSLSGDLYGYTF.

The chain links TRBV28 to TRBJ1-2; 7 nucleotides agree with TRBD1. J lost 1 base, V lost 6 bases, and 14 bases had no gene match. The CDR3 contains 17 residues. Germline V gene data show CDR1 as MDHEN and CDR2 as SYDVKM. Written as DNA, the CDR3 is TGTGCCAGCAGCCAAAGTCGACAGGGCCCCATTAACTATGGCTACACCTTC. Its translation is CASSQSRQGPINYGYTF.

The chain has TRBV6-1 and TRBJ2-5; 8 nucleotides align to TRBD1. The CDR3 sequence is 14 residues long. The germline V gene encodes CDR1 MNHNS and CDR2 SASEGT. V lost 4 bases and J lost 2; bases outside the gene matches: 3. CDR3 coding DNA: TGTGCCAGCAGTGGGACAGGGAGGCAAGAGACCCAGTACTTC. Translation gives CASSGTGRQETQYF.

The chain uses TRBV27 and TRBJ1-2, with a tentative D call TRBD1 (6 bases). CDR3 length: 15 residues. The V and J ends lost 2 bases and 4 bases respectively, with 14 bases between them. Germline-derived CDR1 and CDR2 are MNHEY and SMNVEV (reference sequence). The CDR3 region is CASSLVGGGSYGYTF. The CDR3 DNA reads TGTGCCAGCAGTTTAGTTGGGGGCGGGAGCTATGGCTACACCTTC.

The rearrangement uses TRBV7-9 and TRBJ1-6; TRBD1 aligns across 9 bases. J gave up 7 bases and V 5 bases, and 9 bases lay outside the gene matches. Per germline, CDR1 SEHNR and CDR2 FQNEAQ (reference sequence). This CDR3 is built from 16 residues. The CDR3 DNA reads TGTGCCAGCAGCCTTCGGGACAGGGTCGAAAATTCACCCCTCCACTTT. Its translation: CASSLRDRVENSPLHF.

The V and J genes are TRBV14 and TRBJ2-3, with 7 bases fitting TRBD1. Trimming removed 3 bases from V and 6 bases from J; junction bases left unmatched: 9. The CDR3 loop spans 15 amino acids. The germline CDR1 and CDR2 sequences are SGHDN and FVKESK. The CDR3: CASSHRGIYGDTQYF. For the CDR3, the DNA is TGTGCCAGCAGCCACAGGGGGATCTATGGGGATACGCAGTATTTT. The full variable domain, its missing parts supplied by reference TRBV14 and TRBJ2-3, is EAGVTQFPSHSVIEKGQTVTLRCDPISGHDNLYWYRRVMGKEIKFLLHFVKESKQDESGMPNNRFLAERTGGTYSTLKVQPAELEDSGVYFCASSHRGIYGDTQYFGPGTRLTVL.

About this clone itself: This specimen includes other DNA sequences encoding the same CDR3. The chain is built from TRBV29-1 and TRBJ2-7; 11 bases align to TRBD2. With 5 bases clipped from V and 0 bases from J, the junction kept 3 bases outside the gene matches. There are 14 residues in the CDR3. CDR1 SQVTM and CDR2 ANQGSEA come from the germline V gene. This CDR3 reads CSVLAGGPSYEQYF. In DNA, the CDR3 is TGCAGCGTTCTAGCGGGAGGCCCCTCCTACGAGCAGTACTTC.

This chain connects TRBV5-1 to TRBJ2-7, with D maybe TRBD2 (6 bases). Trimming pared 4 bases from V and 5 bases from J, leaving 13 bases between. The CDR3 has 13 residues. CDR1 and CDR2 from the germline V gene are SGHRS and YFSETQ. The CDR3: CASSPGVFNEQYF. CDR3 nucleotide sequence: TGCGCCAGCAGCCCGGGGGTTTTTAACGAGCAGTACTTC. Drawing the rest from reference TRBV5-1 and TRBJ2-7, the complete variable domain is KAGVTQTPRYLIKTRGQQVTLSCSPISGHRSVSWYQQTPGQGLQFLFEYFSETQRNKGNFPGRFSGRQFSNSRSEMNVSTLELGDSALYLCASSPGVFNEQYFGPGTRLTVT.

J is TRBJ2-2 and V is TRBV25-1, with unresolved D. Trimming removed 8 bases at V and 4 bases at J, with 11 bases between. This CDR3 spans 13 amino acids. The germline V gene encodes CDR1 MGHDK and CDR2 SYGVNS. Here the CDR3 reads CASQLGITGELFF. For the CDR3, the DNA is TGTGCCAGCCAGCTGGGCATCACCGGGGAGCTGTTTTTT.

V gene TRBV7-9 combines with J gene TRBJ2-4; 8 nucleotides line up with TRBD2. Trimming at V came to 5 bases and at J to 0 bases, leaving 6 bases not matched to a gene. There are 16 residues in the CDR3. Germline V lookup: CDR1 SEHNR, CDR2 FQNEAQ (reference sequence). Written as DNA, the CDR3 is TGTGCCAGCAGCCCCGGGGGGGGTCTAGCCAAAAACATTCAGTACTTC. Its translation is CASSPGGGLAKNIQYF. Variable domain in full (rest from reference TRBV7-9 and TRBJ2-4): DTGVSQNPRHKITKRGQNVTFRCDPISEHNRLYWYRQTLGQGPEFLTYFQNEAQLEKSRLLSDRFSAERPKGSFSTLEIQRTEQGDSAMYLCASSPGGGLAKNIQYFGAGTRLSVL.

The chain carries TRBV27 and TRBJ2-1, with D uncertain. The V and J ends lost 7 bases and 5 bases respectively, with 12 bases between them. The CDR3 runs 13 residues. Looked up from germline, CDR1 is MNHEY and CDR2 is SMNVEV (reference sequence). CDR3 sequence reads: CASTTRLNNEQFF. The DNA of the CDR3 is TGTGCCAGCACCACGAGGCTTAACAATGAGCAGTTCTTC.

The J gene is TRBJ2-2, the V gene TRBV9; D might be TRBD1 (6 bases). The germline CDR1 and CDR2 sequences are SGDLS and YYNGEE. Between the trimmed V and J ends, which lost 0 bases and 4 bases, there was a span of 16 bases. The CDR3 extends over 17 amino acids. The CDR3 sequence: CASSVVGWGLTTGELFF. The CDR3 DNA reads as TGTGCCAGCAGCGTAGTAGGGTGGGGGCTGACCACCGGGGAGCTGTTTTTT.

The chain joins TRBV7-8 to TRBJ2-2; a possible D gene is TRBD2 (6 bases). V was shortened by 7 bases and J by 1 base, with 10 bases between the two germline ends. The V gene's germline CDR1 is SGHVS and CDR2 FQNEAQ. This CDR3 contains 14 residues. The CDR3 nucleotides are TGTGCCAGCACTCCCGGGGGGAACACCGGGGAGCTGTTTTTT. Protein: CASTPGGNTGELFF.

This chain uses TRBV29-1 with TRBJ2-5; TRBD2 matches 12 bases. The germline V gene encodes CDR1 SQVTM and CDR2 ANQGSEA. After removal of 3 bases from V and 5 bases from J, the junction contained 4 bases not matched to a gene. The CDR3 is 14 residues long. CDR3 DNA: TGCAGCGTTGACGGGCTAGCGGGAGGGGAGACCCAGTACTTC. Its translation is CSVDGLAGGETQYF.

The chain has TRBV10-1 and TRBJ1-1; the D gene is possibly TRBD1 (6 bases). CDR1 and CDR2 (germline): WNHNN, SYGVQD (reference sequence). CDR3 length equals 13 residues. V was trimmed by 6 bases and J by 4 bases, leaving 12 bases between them. This CDR3 is CASRDSVGTEAFF. The CDR3, as DNA: TGCGCCAGCAGGGACAGTGTGGGCACTGAAGCTTTCTTT.

The V call is TRBV9, the J call TRBJ2-3; 10 bases agree with TRBD1. Germline V gene lookup returns CDR1 SGDLS and CDR2 YYNGEE. CDR3 length: 17 amino acids. The junction had 5 bases not matched to a gene; V was cut back by 1 base and J by 0 bases. The CDR3 spells CASSVPTGGDSTDTQYF. The CDR3, as DNA: TGTGCCAGCAGCGTACCGACAGGGGGCGATAGCACAGATACGCAGTATTTT.

The CDR3 protein is CASSLFFGLADQSYEQYF. As DNA, the CDR3 is TGTGCCAGCAGTTTATTTTTCGGACTAGCGGACCAGTCCTACGAGCAGTACTTC. This sequence joins TRBV28 and TRBJ2-7, with TRBD2 identical over 10 bases. The length of the CDR3 is 18 residues. V shed 1 base and J 1 base; nucleotides not matched to a gene: 10. Germline-derived CDR1 and CDR2 are MDHEN and SYDVKM.

The J gene is TRBJ1-4, the V gene TRBV19, with D possibly being TRBD1 (5 bases). The CDR3 has 17 residues. Germline CDR1 LNHDA, CDR2 SQIVND (reference sequence). Trimming removed 2 bases from V and 6 bases from J, with 19 bases in between. The CDR3 here is CASSITGEPYRDEKLFF. CDR3 nucleotides: TGTGCCAGTAGTATAACGGGGGAGCCTTACCGGGATGAAAAACTGTTTTTT. Based on the CDR3 plus reference TRBV19 and TRBJ1-4, the full variable domain is DGGITQSPKYLFRKEGQNVTLSCEQNLNHDAMYWYRQDPGQGLRLIYYSQIVNDFQKGDIAEGYSVSREKKESFPLTVTSAQKNPTAFYLCASSITGEPYRDEKLFFGSGTQLSVL.

The chain uses TRBV30 and TRBJ2-7; D might be TRBD2 (6 bases). Germline V gene data show CDR1 as GTSNPN and CDR2 as SVGIG (reference sequence). This CDR3 contains 14 residues. Between the trimmed V and J ends, which lost 2 bases and 4 bases, there was a span of 15 bases. In DNA, the CDR3 is TGTGCCTGGAGTTGGCTAGCGTCTCTTTACGAGCAGTACTTC. It specifies CAWSWLASLYEQYF.

J is TRBJ2-7 and V is TRBV5-1, with D unresolved. Looked up from germline, CDR1 is SGHRS and CDR2 is YFSETQ. CDR3 length equals 12 residues. Trimming took off 0 bases at V and 5 bases at J, with 6 bases between the two ends. The CDR3 sequence is CASSLARNEQYF. In nucleotides, the CDR3 is TGCGCCAGCAGCTTGGCCCGGAACGAGCAGTACTTC.